The rows below give T cell receptor beta chains drawn from one sample of a study of blood T cell repertoires in COVID-19. Only in-frame clones appear in the TCRdb table, and some are missing; sequencing was by immunoSEQ multiplex PCR. This sample has around 70,000 clones, with over 80% found just once. The sample consisted of peripheral blood. All receptors derive from a human donor in a cohort sampled during active COVID-19. Each CDR3 is given with its conserved first and last residue. The D gene is left open where the match is weak. Some rows mark clone size as missing; the rest say once, few, many or name a class of expanded clone.

j_gene,abundance,d_gene,v_gene,CDR3nt,CDR3aa
TRBJ2-7,-,TRBD2,TRBV5-4,TGTGCCAGCAGCCCCGCGGGACTAGCGGACAGCTACGAGCAGTACTTC,CASSPAGLADSYEQYF
TRBJ1-5,-,TRBD1,TRBV9,TGTGCCAGCAGCTCGACAGGGGGCGGTCAGCCCCAGCATTTT,CASSSTGGGQPQHF
TRBJ1-6,few,-,TRBV5-6,TGTGCCAGCACAGGGACCTATAATTCACCCCTCCACTTT,CASTGTYNSPLHF
TRBJ2-2,-,-,TRBV6-2/TRBV6-3,TGTGCCAGCAGTTACGAGCAGGGGATAAACGGGGAGCTGTTTTTT,CASSYEQGINGELFF
TRBJ1-4,-,-,TRBV7-2,TGTGCCAGCAGCTTCAGGGTGGCGGCAACTAATGAAAAACTGTTTTTT,CASSFRVAATNEKLFF
TRBJ2-5,-,TRBD2,TRBV24-1,TGTGCCACCAGTGACTCCCCCCGGACTAGCGGGAGAGAGACCCAGTACTTC,CATSDSPRTSGRETQYF
TRBJ2-5,-,TRBD2,TRBV6-5,TGTGCCAGCAGTTATCGGACTAGCTGGGCGGAGACCCAGTACTTC,CASSYRTSWAETQYF
TRBJ2-6,-,-,TRBV27,TGTGCCAGCAGAGCGAGGCCAGAATCTGGGGCCAACGTCCTGACTTTC,CASRARPESGANVLTF
TRBJ1-2,-,-,TRBV7-6,TGTGCCAGCAGCTTCGGGCAGGGATCCGACTATGGCTACACCTTC,CASSFGQGSDYGYTF
TRBJ2-5,once,TRBD2,TRBV5-1,TGCGCCAGCAAGGCGGGAGGGACGGAGACCCAGTACTTC,CASKAGGTETQYF
TRBJ2-7,-,TRBD1,TRBV11-2,TGTGCCAGCAGTCCGGGACAGGGCCCCTACGAGCAGTACTTC,CASSPGQGPYEQYF
TRBJ1-1,-,-,TRBV18,TGTGCCAGCTCCCTGGACCGAGGAGGGAACACTGAAGCTTTCTTT,CASSLDRGGNTEAFF
TRBJ2-1,-,TRBD2,TRBV5-1,TGCGCCAGCAGCTTGTCTGGTAGCGGGAGGGCTTTCGACAATGAGCAGTTCTTC,CASSLSGSGRAFDNEQFF
TRBJ1-4,-,-,TRBV6-5,TGTGCCAGCAGTTACTCTTTGGCAGCTAATGAAAAACTGTTTTTT,CASSYSLAANEKLFF
TRBJ1-2,-,TRBD1,TRBV5-1,TGCGCCAGCAGCGCGACCACCGGGACAGCGACTAACTATGGCTACACCTTC,CASSATTGTATNYGYTF
TRBJ1-6,-,TRBD1,TRBV6-4,TGTGCCAGCAGTCCCGAACCGGGACAGGGGAGCTCCTATAATTCACCCCTCCACTTT,CASSPEPGQGSSYNSPLHF
TRBJ2-1,once,-,TRBV19,TGTGCCAGTAGTATAGGGACTACGAATGAGCAGTTCTTC,CASSIGTTNEQFF
TRBJ2-2,-,-,TRBV29-1,TGCAGCACCGGGGTGGCCGGGGAGCTGTTTTTT,CSTGVAGELFF
TRBJ2-5,-,TRBD1,TRBV19,TGTGCCAGTAGGGCCTCAGGGGGCTCAGAGACCCAGTACTTC,CASRASGGSETQYF
TRBJ1-4,once,-,TRBV18,TGTGCCAGCTCACCTAAAGAAAGGAGCCGTCATGAAAAACTGTTTTTT,CASSPKERSRHEKLFF
TRBJ2-1,-,TRBD2,TRBV18,TGTGCCAGCTCAATAGCGGGGGATCCCTACAATGAGCAGTTCTTC,CASSIAGDPYNEQFF
TRBJ1-5,-,TRBD1,TRBV7-2,TGTGCCAGCAGCCCGTGGGACAGCCTTAATCAGCCCCAGCATTTT,CASSPWDSLNQPQHF
TRBJ2-7,-,-,TRBV30,TGTGCCTGGAGGGAAAGGGGGGGTTACGAGCAGTACTTC,CAWRERGGYEQYF
TRBJ2-1,-,TRBD2,TRBV6-5,TGTGCCAGCAGATTCACTAGCGGGGAGACGTATGAGCAGTTCTTC,CASRFTSGETYEQFF
TRBJ1-2,few,-,TRBV3-1/TRBV3-2,TGTGCCAGCAGCCAAGATGGGGAGAATAACTATGGCTACACCTTC,CASSQDGENNYGYTF
TRBJ2-2,-,TRBD2,TRBV5-1,TGCGCCAGCAGCTTGGATCCTAGCGGGGAGAACACCGGGGAGCTGTTTTTT,CASSLDPSGENTGELFF
TRBJ2-5,-,-,TRBV15,TGTGCCACCTCCCCCCCCTCAGAGACCCAGTACTTC,CATSPPSETQYF
TRBJ2-3,-,-,TRBV25-1,TGTGCCAGCAGATCCGAAGAGGATACGCAGTATTTT,CASRSEEDTQYF
TRBJ2-1,-,TRBD2,TRBV7-2,TGTGCCAGCAGCTTACCTAGCGGGATCTACAATGAGCAGTTCTTC,CASSLPSGIYNEQFF
TRBJ1-5,few,-,TRBV6-6,TGTGCCAGCAGATCAGGGGTCCTTAGCAATCAGCCCCAGCATTTT,CASRSGVLSNQPQHF
TRBJ2-6,-,-,TRBV19,TGTGCCAGTACCCCTTATAGCCCTGTTGGGGCCAACGTCCTGACTTTC,CASTPYSPVGANVLTF
TRBJ2-2,-,-,TRBV2,TGTGCCAGCTACAGGGACACCGGGGAGCTGTTTTTT,CASYRDTGELFF
TRBJ1-1,once,-,TRBV10-3,TGTGCCATCAGTGAGAGTCGGGGGGCGGGAAATCCTGAAGCTTTCTTT,CAISESRGAGNPEAFF
TRBJ2-7,-,TRBD1,TRBV19,TGTGCCAGTAGTCTCGGACAGGGGGTCTACGAGCAGTACTTC,CASSLGQGVYEQYF
TRBJ2-5,-,-,TRBV5-5,TGTGCCAGCAGCACCCGGCGGAGGGGGCACGTAGAGACCCAGTACTTC,CASSTRRRGHVETQYF
TRBJ1-6,-,TRBD1,TRBV27,TGTGCCAGCAGTTTACAAGGGACAGGGAATTCACCCCTCCACTTT,CASSLQGTGNSPLHF
TRBJ1-1,once,TRBD1,TRBV7-2,TGTGCCAGCAGCTTAGTTACAGGGGTTGGCACTGAAGCTTTCTTT,CASSLVTGVGTEAFF
TRBJ2-1,-,TRBD2,TRBV28,TGTGCCAGCATAGGACTAGCGGGAGACCAGGACAATGAGCAGTTCTTC,CASIGLAGDQDNEQFF
TRBJ2-3,-,-,TRBV7-8,TGTGCCAGCAGCCCAGGCCCCACTTCAGATACGCAGTATTTT,CASSPGPTSDTQYF
TRBJ1-5,-,-,TRBV24-1,TGTGCCACCAGTGATTTTCGGACACTTTCGAAGCCCCAGCATTTT,CATSDFRTLSKPQHF
TRBJ2-3,once,-,TRBV2,TGTGCCAGCAGTGTTTACAAATCCGATACGCAGTATTTT,CASSVYKSDTQYF
TRBJ2-1,-,TRBD2,TRBV5-4,TGTGCCAGCAGCCCCAGCGGGAGCGATAGGTATGAGCAGTTCTTC,CASSPSGSDRYEQFF